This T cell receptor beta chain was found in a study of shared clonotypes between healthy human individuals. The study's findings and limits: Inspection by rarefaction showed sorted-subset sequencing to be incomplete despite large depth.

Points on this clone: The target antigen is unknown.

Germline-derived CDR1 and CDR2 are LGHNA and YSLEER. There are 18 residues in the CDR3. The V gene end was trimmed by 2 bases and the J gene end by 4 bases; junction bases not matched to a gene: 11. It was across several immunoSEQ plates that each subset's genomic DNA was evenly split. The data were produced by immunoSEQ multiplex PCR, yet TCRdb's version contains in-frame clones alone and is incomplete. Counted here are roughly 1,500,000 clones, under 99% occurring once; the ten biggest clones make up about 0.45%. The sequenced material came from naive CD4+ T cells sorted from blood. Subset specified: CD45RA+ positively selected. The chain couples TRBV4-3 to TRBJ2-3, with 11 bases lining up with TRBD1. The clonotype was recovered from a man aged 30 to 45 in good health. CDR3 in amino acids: CASSQSPSGTGGADTQYF. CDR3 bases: TGCGCCAGCAGCCAATCACCATCCGGGACAGGGGGAGCAGATACGCAGTATTTT.